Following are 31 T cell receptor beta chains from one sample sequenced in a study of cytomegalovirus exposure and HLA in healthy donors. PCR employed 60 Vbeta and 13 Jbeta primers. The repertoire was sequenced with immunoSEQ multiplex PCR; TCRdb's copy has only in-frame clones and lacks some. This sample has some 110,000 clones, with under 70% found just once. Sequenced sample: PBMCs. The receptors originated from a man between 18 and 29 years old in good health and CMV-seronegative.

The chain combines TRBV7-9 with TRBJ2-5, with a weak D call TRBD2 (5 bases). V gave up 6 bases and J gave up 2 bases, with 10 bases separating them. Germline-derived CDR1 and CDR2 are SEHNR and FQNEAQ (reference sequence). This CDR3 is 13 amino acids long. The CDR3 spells CASRLDLQETQYF. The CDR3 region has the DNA TGTGCCAGCAGGTTGGACTTACAAGAGACCCAGTACTTC.

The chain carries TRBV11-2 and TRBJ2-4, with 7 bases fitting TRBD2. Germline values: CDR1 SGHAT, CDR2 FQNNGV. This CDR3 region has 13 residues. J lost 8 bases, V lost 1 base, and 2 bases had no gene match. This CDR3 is CASSLVGGDIQYF. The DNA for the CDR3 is TGTGCCAGCAGCTTAGTTGGGGGGGACATTCAGTACTTC. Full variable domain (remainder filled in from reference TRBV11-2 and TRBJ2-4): EAGVAQSPRYKIIEKRQSVAFWCNPISGHATLYWYQQILGQGPKLLIQFQNNGVVDDSQLPKDRFSAERLKGVDSTLKIQPAKLEDSAVYLCASSLVGGDIQYFGAGTRLSVL.

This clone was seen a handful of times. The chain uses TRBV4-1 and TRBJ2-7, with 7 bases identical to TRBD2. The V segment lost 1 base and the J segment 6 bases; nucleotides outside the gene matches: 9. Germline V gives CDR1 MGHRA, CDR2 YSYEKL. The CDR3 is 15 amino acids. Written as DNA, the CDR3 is TGCGCCAGCAGCCAAGTGGGCGGGAGCCCCGGCGAGCAGTACTTC. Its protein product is CASSQVGGSPGEQYF.

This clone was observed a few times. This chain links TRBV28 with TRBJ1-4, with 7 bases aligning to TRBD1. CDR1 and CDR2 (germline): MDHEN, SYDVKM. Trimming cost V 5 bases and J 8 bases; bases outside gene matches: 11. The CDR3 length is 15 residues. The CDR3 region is CASSPGQRAGEKLFF. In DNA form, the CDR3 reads TGTGCCAGCAGTCCGGGACAGAGAGCGGGCGAAAAACTGTTTTTT.

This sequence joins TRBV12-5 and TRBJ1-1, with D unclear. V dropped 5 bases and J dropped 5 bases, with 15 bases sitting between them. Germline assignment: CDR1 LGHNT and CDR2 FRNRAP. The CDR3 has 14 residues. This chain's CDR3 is CASGLAGRRTEAFF. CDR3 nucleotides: TGTGCTAGTGGTCTGGCGGGGAGGAGAACTGAAGCTTTCTTT.

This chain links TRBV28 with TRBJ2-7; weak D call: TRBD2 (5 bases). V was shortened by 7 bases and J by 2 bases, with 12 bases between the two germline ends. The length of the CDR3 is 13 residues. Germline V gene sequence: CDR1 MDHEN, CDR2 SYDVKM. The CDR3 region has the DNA TGTGCCAGCAATCCGAGCGGTACCTACGAGCAGTACTTC. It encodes CASNPSGTYEQYF.

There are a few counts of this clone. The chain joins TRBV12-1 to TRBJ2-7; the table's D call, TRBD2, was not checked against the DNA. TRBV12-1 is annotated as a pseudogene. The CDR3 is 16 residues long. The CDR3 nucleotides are TGTGCCAGCAGCCCGATAGCGGGGGGCCCATCCTACGAGCAGTACTTC. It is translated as CASSPIAGGPSYEQYF.

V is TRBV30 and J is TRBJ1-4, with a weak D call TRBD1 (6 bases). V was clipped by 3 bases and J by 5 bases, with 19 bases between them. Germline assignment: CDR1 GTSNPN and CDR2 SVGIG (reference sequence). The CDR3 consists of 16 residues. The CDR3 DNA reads TGTGCCTGGAGGATTTCCGGACGAGGGGGAAATGAAAAACTGTTTTTT. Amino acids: CAWRISGRGGNEKLFF.

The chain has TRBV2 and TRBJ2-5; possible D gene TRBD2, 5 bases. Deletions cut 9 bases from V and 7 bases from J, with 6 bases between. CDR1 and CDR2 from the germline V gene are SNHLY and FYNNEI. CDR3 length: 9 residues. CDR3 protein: CAREGTQYF. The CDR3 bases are TGTGCCAGAGAGGGGACCCAGTACTTC.

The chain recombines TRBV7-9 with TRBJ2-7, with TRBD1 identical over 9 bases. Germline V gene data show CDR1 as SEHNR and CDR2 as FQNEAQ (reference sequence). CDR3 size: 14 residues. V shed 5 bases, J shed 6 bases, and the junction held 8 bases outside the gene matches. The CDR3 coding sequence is TGTGCCAGCAGCCCGCCACAGGGGGCTCGCGAGCAGTACTTC. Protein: CASSPPQGAREQYF.

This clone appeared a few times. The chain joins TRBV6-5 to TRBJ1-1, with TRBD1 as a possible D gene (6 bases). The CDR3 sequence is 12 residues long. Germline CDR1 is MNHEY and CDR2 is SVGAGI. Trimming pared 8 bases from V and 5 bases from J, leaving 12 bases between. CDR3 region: CASRGAGTEAFF. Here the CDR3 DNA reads TGTGCCAGCCGGGGGGCTGGTACTGAAGCTTTCTTT.

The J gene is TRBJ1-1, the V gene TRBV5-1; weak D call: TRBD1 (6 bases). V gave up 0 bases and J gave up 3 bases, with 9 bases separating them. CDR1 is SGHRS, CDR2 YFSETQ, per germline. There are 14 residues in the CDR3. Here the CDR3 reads CASSLAGAYTEAFF. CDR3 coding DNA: TGCGCCAGCAGCTTGGCAGGGGCCTACACTGAAGCTTTCTTT.

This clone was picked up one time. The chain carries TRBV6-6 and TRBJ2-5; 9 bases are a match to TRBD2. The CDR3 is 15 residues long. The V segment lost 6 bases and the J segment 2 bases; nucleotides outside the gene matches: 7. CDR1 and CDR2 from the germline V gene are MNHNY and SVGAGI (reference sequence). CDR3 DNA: TGTGCCAGCAGCCAGGGCGCGGGGGGGCAAGAGACCCAGTACTTC. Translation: CASSQGAGGQETQYF.

CDR3 protein: CASSLGGSRYEQYF. The CDR3, as DNA: TGTGCCAGCAGTTTAGGCGGGAGTCGGTACGAGCAGTACTTC. J is TRBJ2-7 and V is TRBV27; 7 bases are shared with TRBD2. The germline V gene has CDR1 MNHEY and CDR2 SMNVEV (reference sequence). There are 14 residues in the CDR3. V shed 2 bases, J shed 4 bases, and the junction held 5 bases outside the gene matches.

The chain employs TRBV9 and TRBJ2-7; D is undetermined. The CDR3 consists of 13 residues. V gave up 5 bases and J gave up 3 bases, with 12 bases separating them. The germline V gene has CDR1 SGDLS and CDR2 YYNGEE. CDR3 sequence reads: CASSATHGYEQYF. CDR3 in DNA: TGTGCCAGCAGTGCCACACATGGCTACGAGCAGTACTTC.

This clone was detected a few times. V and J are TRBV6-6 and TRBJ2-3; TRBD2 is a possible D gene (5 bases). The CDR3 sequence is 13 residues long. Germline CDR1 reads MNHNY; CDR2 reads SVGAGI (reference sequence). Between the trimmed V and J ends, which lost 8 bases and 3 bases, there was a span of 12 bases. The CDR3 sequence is CASCLRDTDTQYF. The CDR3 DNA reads TGTGCCAGCTGCCTCCGGGATACAGATACGCAGTATTTT.

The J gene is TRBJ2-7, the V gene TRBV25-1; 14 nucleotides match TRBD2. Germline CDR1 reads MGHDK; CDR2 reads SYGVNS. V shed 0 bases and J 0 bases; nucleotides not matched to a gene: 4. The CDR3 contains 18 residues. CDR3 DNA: TGTGCCAGCAGTGAATATGGGACTAGCGGGAGTTTCTCCTACGAGCAGTACTTC. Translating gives CASSEYGTSGSFSYEQYF.

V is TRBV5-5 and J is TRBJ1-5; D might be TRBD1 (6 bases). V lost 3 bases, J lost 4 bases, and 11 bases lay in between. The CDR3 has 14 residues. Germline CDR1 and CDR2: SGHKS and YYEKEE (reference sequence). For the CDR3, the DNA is TGTGCCAGCAGCTATGGGACAACGAATCAGCCCCAGCATTTT. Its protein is CASSYGTTNQPQHF.

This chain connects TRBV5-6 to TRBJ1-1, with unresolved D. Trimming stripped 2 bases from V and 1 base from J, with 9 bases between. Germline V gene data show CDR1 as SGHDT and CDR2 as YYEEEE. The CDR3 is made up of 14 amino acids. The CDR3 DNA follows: TGTGCCAGCAGCTTTATTTCAGGGAACACTGAAGCTTTCTTT. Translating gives CASSFISGNTEAFF.

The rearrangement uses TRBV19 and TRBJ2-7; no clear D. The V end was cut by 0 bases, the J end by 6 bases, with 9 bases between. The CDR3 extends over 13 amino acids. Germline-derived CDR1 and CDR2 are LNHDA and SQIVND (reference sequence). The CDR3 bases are TGTGCCAGTAGTATAGATTGGTTGAGCGAGCAGTACTTC. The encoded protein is CASSIDWLSEQYF.

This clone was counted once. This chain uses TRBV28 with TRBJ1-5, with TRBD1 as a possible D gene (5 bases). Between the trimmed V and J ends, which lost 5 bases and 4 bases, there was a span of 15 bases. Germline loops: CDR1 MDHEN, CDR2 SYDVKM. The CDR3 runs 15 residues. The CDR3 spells CASSSNLDKNQPQHF. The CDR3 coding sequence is TGTGCCAGCAGTAGCAACCTGGACAAAAATCAGCCCCAGCATTTT.

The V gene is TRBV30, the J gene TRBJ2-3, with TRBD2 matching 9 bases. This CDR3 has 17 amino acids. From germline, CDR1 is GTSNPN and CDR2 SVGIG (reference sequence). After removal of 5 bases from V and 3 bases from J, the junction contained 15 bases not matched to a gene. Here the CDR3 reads CAWRIAKTSGSTDTQYF. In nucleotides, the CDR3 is TGTGCCTGGCGTATAGCAAAGACTAGCGGATCGACAGATACGCAGTATTTT.

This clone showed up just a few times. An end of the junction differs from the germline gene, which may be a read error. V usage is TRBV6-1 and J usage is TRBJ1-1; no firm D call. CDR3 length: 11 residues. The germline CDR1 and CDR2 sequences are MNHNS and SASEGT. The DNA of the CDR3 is TGTGCCAGCAGGGAAGATAGGAGGGCTTTCTTT. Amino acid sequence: CASREDRRAFF.

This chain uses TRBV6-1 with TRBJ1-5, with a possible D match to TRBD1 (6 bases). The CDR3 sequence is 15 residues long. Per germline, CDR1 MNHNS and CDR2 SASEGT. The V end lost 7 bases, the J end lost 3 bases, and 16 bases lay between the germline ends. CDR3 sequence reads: CASTSGTLVNQPQHF. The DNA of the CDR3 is TGTGCCAGCACCTCCGGGACACTGGTCAATCAGCCCCAGCATTTT.

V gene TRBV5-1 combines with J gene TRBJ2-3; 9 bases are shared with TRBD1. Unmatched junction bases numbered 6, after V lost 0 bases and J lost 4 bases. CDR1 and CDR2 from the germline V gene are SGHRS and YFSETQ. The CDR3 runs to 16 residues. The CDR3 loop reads CASSLGLDRGPDTQYF. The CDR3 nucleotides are TGCGCCAGCAGCTTGGGTTTGGACAGGGGCCCAGATACGCAGTATTTT.

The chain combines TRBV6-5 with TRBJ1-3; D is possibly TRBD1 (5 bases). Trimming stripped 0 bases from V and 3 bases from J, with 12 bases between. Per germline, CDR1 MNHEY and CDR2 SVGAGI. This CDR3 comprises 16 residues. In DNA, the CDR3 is TGTGCCAGCAGTTACTCGGGGGGGTGGAGTGGAAACACCATATATTTT. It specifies CASSYSGGWSGNTIYF.

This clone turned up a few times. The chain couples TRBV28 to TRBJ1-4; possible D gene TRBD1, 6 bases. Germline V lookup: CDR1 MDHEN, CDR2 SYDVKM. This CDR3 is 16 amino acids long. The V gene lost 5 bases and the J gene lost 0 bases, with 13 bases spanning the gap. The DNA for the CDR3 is TGTGCCAGCAGTACCCGACAGGAGTCAACTAATGAAAAACTGTTTTTT. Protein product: CASSTRQESTNEKLFF.

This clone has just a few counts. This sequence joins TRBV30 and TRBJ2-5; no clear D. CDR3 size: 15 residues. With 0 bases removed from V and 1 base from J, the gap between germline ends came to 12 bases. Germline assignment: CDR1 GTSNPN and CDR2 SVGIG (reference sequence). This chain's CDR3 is CAWSVGTYSQETQYF. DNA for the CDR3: TGTGCCTGGAGTGTTGGTACTTACTCCCAAGAGACCCAGTACTTC.

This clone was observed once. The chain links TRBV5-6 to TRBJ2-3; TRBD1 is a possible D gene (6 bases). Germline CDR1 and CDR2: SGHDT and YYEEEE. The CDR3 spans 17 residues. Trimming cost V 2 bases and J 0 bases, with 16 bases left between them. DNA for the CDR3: TGTGCCAGCAGCTTCGGCGCAGGGGACCCTAGCACAGATACGCAGTATTTT. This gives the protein CASSFGAGDPSTDTQYF. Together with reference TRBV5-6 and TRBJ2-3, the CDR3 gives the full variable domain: DAGVTQSPTHLIKTRGQQVTLRCSPKSGHDTVSWYQQALGQGPQFIFQYYEEEERQRGNFPDRFSGHQFPNYSSELNVNALLLGDSALYLCASSFGAGDPSTDTQYFGPGTRLTVL.

The CDR3 is CASKRGASTDTQYF. The DNA of the CDR3 is TGTGCCAGCAAGCGGGGGGCTAGCACAGATACGCAGTATTTT. V usage is TRBV9 and J usage is TRBJ2-3; 9 nucleotides line up with TRBD2. Trimming took 6 bases from V and 0 from J; bases not matched to a gene: 2. CDR3 length: 14 amino acids. Per the germline V gene, CDR1 is SGDLS and CDR2 is YYNGEE.

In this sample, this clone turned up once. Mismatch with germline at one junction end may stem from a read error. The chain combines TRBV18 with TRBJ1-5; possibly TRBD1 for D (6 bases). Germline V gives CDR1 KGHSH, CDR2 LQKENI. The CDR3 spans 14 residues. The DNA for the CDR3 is TGTGTCAGCTCACAGTTACAGGGTCCTCAGCCCCAGCATTTT. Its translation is CVSSQLQGPQPQHF.